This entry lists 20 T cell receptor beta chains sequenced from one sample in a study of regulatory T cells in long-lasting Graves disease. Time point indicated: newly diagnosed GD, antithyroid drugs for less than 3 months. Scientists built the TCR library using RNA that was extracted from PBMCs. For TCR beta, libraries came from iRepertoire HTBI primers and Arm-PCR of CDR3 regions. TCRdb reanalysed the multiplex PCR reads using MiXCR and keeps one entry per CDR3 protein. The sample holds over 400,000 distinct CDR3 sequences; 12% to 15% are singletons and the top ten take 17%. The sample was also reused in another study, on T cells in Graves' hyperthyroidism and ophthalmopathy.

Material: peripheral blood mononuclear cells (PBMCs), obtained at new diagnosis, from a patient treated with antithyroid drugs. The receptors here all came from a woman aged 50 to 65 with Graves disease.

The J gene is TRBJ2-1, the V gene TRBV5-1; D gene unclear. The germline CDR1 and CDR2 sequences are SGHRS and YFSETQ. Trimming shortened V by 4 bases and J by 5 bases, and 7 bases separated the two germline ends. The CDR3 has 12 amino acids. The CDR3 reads CASSRPDNEQFF. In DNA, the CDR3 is TGCGCCAGCAGCCGACCTGACAATGAGCAGTTCTTC.

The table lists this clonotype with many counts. The CDR3 spells CARRQAQETQYF. The CDR3 bases are TGCGCCAGACGACAGGCTCAAGAGACCCAGTACTTC. J is TRBJ2-5 and V is TRBV10-1; D possibly corresponds to TRBD1 (6 bases). Per the germline V gene, CDR1 is WNHNN and CDR2 is SYGVQD (reference sequence). Deletions cut 9 bases from V and 2 bases from J, with 10 bases between. The CDR3 is made up of 12 amino acids.

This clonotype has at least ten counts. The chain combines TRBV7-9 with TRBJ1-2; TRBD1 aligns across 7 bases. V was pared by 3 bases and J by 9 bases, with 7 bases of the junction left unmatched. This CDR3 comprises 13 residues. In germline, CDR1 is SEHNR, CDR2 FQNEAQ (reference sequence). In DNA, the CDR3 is TGTGCCAGCAGCTTCCGAGGGGGCCTTAGCTACACCTTC. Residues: CASSFRGGLSYTF.

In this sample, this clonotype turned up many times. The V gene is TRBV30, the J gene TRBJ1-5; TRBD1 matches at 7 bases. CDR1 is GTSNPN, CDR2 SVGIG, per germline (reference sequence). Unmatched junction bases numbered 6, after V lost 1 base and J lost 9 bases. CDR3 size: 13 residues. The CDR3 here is CAWSDDRAGPQHF. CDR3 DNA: TGTGCCTGGAGTGACGACAGGGCTGGGCCCCAGCATTTT.

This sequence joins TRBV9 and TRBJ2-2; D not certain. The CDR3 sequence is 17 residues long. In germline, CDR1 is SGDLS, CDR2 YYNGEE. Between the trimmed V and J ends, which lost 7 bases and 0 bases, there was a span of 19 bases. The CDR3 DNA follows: TGTGCCAGCCACCAAGGGCCTTCCGGGCCGAACACCGGGGAGCTGTTTTTT. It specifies CASHQGPSGPNTGELFF.

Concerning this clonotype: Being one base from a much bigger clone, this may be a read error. Written as DNA, the CDR3 is TGTGTCAGCAGTGAAGTGGGAGTCGGCGCGGAGACCCAGTACTTC. It encodes CVSSEVGVGAETQYF. The chain joins TRBV6-1 to TRBJ2-5; TRBD2 is a possible D gene (5 bases). This CDR3 has 15 residues. In germline, CDR1 is MNHNS, CDR2 SASEGT.

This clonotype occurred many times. The chain's CDR3 is CASSNPSGSSYEQYF. The CDR3 DNA follows: TGTGCCAGCAGTAACCCTAGCGGGAGTTCCTACGAGCAGTACTTC. The chain couples TRBV6-1 to TRBJ2-7, with 10 bases that match TRBD2. Germline V gene lookup returns CDR1 MNHNS and CDR2 SASEGT. With 5 bases clipped from V and 1 base from J, the junction kept 5 bases outside the gene matches. The CDR3 spans 15 residues.

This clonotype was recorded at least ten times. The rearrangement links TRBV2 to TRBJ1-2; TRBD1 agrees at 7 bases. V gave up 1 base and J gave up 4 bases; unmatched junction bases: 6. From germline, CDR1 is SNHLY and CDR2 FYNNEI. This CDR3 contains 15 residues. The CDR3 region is CASSEGPRGTYGYTF. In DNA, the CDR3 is TGTGCCAGCAGTGAAGGTCCCAGGGGGACCTATGGCTACACCTTC.

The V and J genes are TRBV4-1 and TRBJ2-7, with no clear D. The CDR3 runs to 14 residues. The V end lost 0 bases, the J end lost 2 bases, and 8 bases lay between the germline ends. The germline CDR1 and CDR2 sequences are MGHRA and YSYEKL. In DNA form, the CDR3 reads TGCGCCAGCAGCCAAGAACCCACCACCTACGAGCAGTACTTC. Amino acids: CASSQEPTTYEQYF.

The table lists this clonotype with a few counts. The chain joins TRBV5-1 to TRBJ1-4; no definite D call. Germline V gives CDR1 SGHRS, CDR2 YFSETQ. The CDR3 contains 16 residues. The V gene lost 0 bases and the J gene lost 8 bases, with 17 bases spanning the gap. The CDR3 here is CASSLGTFRAVEKLFF. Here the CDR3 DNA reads TGCGCCAGCAGCTTGGGGACTTTTCGGGCAGTGGAAAAACTGTTTTTT.

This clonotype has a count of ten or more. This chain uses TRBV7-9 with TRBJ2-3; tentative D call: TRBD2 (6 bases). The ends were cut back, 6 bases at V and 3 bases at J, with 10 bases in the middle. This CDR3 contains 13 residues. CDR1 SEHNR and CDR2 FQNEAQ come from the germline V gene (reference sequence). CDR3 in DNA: TGTGCCAGCAGGGGGGGACCAACAGATACGCAGTATTTT. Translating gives CASRGGPTDTQYF.

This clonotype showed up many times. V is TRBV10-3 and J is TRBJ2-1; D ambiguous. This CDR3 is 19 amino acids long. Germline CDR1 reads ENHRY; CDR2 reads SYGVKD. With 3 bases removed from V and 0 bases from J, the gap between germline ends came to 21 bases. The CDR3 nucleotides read TGTGCCATCAGTGACCCCCGCCCGCCTAGATCTAGCTCCTACAATGAGCAGTTCTTC. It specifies CAISDPRPPRSSSYNEQFF.

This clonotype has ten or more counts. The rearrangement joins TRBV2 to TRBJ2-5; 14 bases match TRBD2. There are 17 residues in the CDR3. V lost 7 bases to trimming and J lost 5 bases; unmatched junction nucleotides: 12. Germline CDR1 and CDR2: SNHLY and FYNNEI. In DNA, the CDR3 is TGTGCCAGCAAGAGACTAGCGGGAGGGCCGATGGGTGAGACCCAGTACTTC. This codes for CASKRLAGGPMGETQYF.

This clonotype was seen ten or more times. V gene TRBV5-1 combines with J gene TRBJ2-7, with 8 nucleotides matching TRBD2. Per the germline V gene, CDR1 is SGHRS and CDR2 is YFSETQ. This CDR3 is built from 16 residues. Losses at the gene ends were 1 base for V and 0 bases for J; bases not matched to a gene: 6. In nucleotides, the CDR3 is TGCGCCAGCAGCTTGTTTATAAGCGGGAGCTCCTACGAGCAGTACTTC. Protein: CASSLFISGSSYEQYF.

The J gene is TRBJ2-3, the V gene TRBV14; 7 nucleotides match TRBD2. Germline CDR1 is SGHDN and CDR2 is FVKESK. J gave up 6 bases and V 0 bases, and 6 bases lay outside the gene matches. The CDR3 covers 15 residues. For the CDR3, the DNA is TGTGCCAGCAGCCAAGATTTTGCGGGAGCGGATACGCAGTATTTT. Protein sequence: CASSQDFAGADTQYF.

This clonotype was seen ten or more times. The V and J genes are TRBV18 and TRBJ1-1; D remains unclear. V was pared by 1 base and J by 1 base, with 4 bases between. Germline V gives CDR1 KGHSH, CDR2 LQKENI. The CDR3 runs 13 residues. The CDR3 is CASSPLQNTEAFF. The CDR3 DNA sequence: TGTGCCAGCTCACCACTTCAGAACACTGAAGCTTTCTTT.

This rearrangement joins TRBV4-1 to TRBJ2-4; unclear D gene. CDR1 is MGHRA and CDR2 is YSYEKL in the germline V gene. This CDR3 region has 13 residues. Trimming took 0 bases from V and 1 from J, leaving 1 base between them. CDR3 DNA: TGCGCCAGCAGCCAAGACGCCAAAAACATTCAGTACTTC. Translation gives CASSQDAKNIQYF.

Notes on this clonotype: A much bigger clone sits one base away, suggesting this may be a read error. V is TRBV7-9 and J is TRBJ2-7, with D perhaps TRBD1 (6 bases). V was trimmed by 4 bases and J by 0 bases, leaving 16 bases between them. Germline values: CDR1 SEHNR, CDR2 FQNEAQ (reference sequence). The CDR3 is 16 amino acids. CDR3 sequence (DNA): TGTGCCAGCAGCTACCCCCGTGGACAGAACTCCTACGAGCAGTACTTC. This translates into CASSYPRGQNSYEQYF.

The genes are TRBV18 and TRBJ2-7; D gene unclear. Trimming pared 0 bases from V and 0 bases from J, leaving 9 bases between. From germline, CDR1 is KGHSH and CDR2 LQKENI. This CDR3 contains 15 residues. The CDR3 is CASSPPDESSYEQYF. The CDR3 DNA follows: TGTGCCAGCTCACCACCGGATGAGAGCTCCTACGAGCAGTACTTC.

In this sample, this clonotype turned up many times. This CDR3 reads CASSFLRGGYEQYF. The CDR3 region has the DNA TGTGCCAGCAGCTTTCTCAGAGGCGGTTACGAGCAGTACTTC. V usage is TRBV7-9 and J usage is TRBJ2-7; no clear D. The ends were cut back, 3 bases at V and 4 bases at J, with 13 bases in the middle. Germline V gene lookup returns CDR1 SEHNR and CDR2 FQNEAQ (reference sequence). The CDR3 is 14 residues long. Supplemented by reference TRBV7-9 and TRBJ2-7, the full variable domain reads DTGVSQNPRHKITKRGQNVTFRCDPISEHNRLYWYRQTLGQGPEFLTYFQNEAQLEKSRLLSDRFSAERPKGSFSTLEIQRTEQGDSAMYLCASSFLRGGYEQYFGPGTRLTVT.